Included here is one TCR beta chain sequence, with context. What antigen it recognizes has not been identified. No base quality values were provided; no much bigger clone lies one nucleotide off. This entry comes from a study of blood T cells in healthy people across ages (dated by TCRdb to the mid-2010s). In the study overall: Template switching captured roughly one uniquely barcoded TCR beta cDNA molecule per two T cells in model experiments. The study measured age-related changes in TCR beta repertoire diversity using deep sequencing normalized with unique cDNA molecular identifiers. Two additional independent replicas of 1 million unique cDNA reads from the same blood draw were analyzed for two donors (one aged 18 to 29 and one aged 80 or older). Donors were grouped into four age groups: young (average roughly 17 years), middle-aged (around 39), aged (roughly 67) and long-lived (just over 80).

Broad study findings and their caveats: Because profiling used bulk unsorted PBMCs, naive and antigen-experienced compartments could not be compared conclusively. Donor CMV infection status was unknown, potentially confounding age-related changes in expanded clonotypes. Observed TCR beta diversity per million T cells fell roughly linearly with age, and a significant reduction was already apparent by age about 36. There was a strong correlation between observed TCR beta diversity and the percentage of naive T cells measured by flow cytometry. Compared with the aged group, the long-lived group had more naive CD4+ T cells, fewer expanded clones and increased TCR diversity, a pattern suggesting age selection. Total diversity estimates from one million sequenced T cells were considered lower bounds and underestimates.

The donors were roughly 40 Caucasian individuals from Russia, aged roughly 6 to 100 years, who were systemically healthy. Each donor gave ten milliliters of peripheral blood, drawn into EDTA-treated Vacutainer tubes. PBMCs were isolated by Ficoll-Paque density-gradient centrifugation, with at least 7 million obtained per sample. Total RNA, at least 6 micrograms per sample, was extracted from PBMCs with Trizol reagent. For every donor, flow cytometry on a PBMC aliquot measured the percentage of naive CD45RAhigh/CD27high T cells. To prepare the library, 5' RACE was applied. Data came from an Illumina HiSeq 2500. The second PCR ran for roughly 6 to 11 cycles and used a J-beta primer mix along with a sample-barcoded 5' primer. A unique molecular identifier was introduced onto each TCR beta cDNA molecule by a template-switch 5' adaptor carrying 12 random nucleotides. Each sample yielded at least 2.5 million CDR3-containing paired-end reads. All of the RNA was converted into first-strand cDNA using the Mint cDNA synthesis kit, with a TRBC-specific oligonucleotide serving as the primer. Following uracil-DNA glycosylase treatment, a first 18-cycle PCR with universal primers M1SS and BC2_uni_R was performed on all cDNA. The source study handled its data this way. Each sample was normalized by randomly selecting 1 million high-quality reads, each carrying a distinct molecular identifier. Instead of being binned into consensus sequences, reads that shared molecular identifiers were thrown out. MiTCR, run with a Q25 quality threshold and the strictest error-elimination algorithm, handled CDR3 identification, clonotype clustering and error correction. A nonparametric unseen species model with Euler transformation was used to estimate lower-bound total TCR beta diversity. TCRdb reanalyzed the raw reads on its own, using fastp at Q25 for trimming and MiXCR for clone calling, and kept in-frame beta chains. Under each unique CDR3 protein, matching rows form one entry showing the most common genes and DNA. The authors' filters were not applied to this entry. In this sample the table shows roughly 1,100,000 distinct CDR3 sequences, less than 25% of which occur a single time. Clones ranked in the top ten supply less than 0.85% of the sample.

The CDR3 runs 13 residues from the cysteine to the phenylalanine. Only the CDR3 part of the read is kept: 39 bases, read in frame from the first base. The germline V gene sets CDR1 to SQVTM and CDR2 to ANQGSEA. These data were also reused for a study on T cells of mothers and their children. That second publication adds: Nine systemically healthy Caucasian individuals served as donors, namely three mothers together with their six children. cDNA synthesis consumed the entire amount of extracted RNA, loaded at approximately 1.6 ug RNA in each 15 ul reaction. In the second PCR, the M1S primer introduced both the sample barcodes and 2-4 random nucleotides. Over 8 million TCR beta CDR3 reads came from each mother, compared with millions of reads from each child. Thymic selection similarly shapes TCR recombination output in related and unrelated pairs, with minor effect from inherited differences. Normalized repertoire overlap was always slightly but never significantly higher in related than unrelated mother-child pairs. No persistent microchimeric T cell clones were found, with a detection sensitivity of 85 to 100 clones per million clonotypes. To look for features that set related mother-child pairs apart from unrelated individuals, the researchers ran deep NGS to compare the TCR beta repertoires of mothers and children. The mean age was 40 +/- 4 years for the mothers and approximately 11 +/- 4 years for the children. After adapters were ligated using NEBNext reagents, the libraries underwent 100+100 nt paired-end sequencing on an Illumina HiSeq 2000. To avoid cross-contamination, the mother libraries and the child libraries were prepared a month apart and sequenced in separate runs. For each donor, between roughly 450,000 and 2,200,000 distinct TCR beta clonotypes were identified. Naive TCR beta clonotypes were estimated from low-frequency clonotypes matched to each donor's FACS-determined naive share, without sorting.

This receptor was obtained from a girl aged 2-9 years in good health. Sequenced sample: blood. The chain uses TRBV29-1 and TRBJ2-5; TRBD1 might be the D gene, on 6 matching bases. The J call is uncertain, as TRBJ2-7 better fits the DNA end. The CDR3 here reads CSVSRDIGNEQYF. The DNA sequence reads TGCAGCGTCTCACGGGACATAGGGAACGAGCAGTACTTC.